Shown below are 18 T cell receptor beta chains from a single sample sequenced in a study of T cell responses to AZD1222 COVID-19 vaccine. Profiled with immunoSEQ multiplex PCR; TCRdb holds only in-frame clones, not every one. The table shows roughly 120,000 clones, with around 89% occurring only once. The sequences come from peripheral blood, collected 28 days after the second AZD1222 dose. These receptors originate from an adult who received the AZD1222 COVID-19 vaccine.

J is TRBJ2-5 and V is TRBV5-1; D is ambiguous. This CDR3 is 11 amino acids long. Looked up from germline, CDR1 is SGHRS and CDR2 is YFSETQ. With 6 bases removed from V and 4 bases from J, the gap between germline ends came to 7 bases. In nucleotides, the CDR3 is TGCGCCAGCAAGTCTATAGAGACCCAGTACTTC. It specifies CASKSIETQYF.

The rearrangement links TRBV28 to TRBJ1-4; D is ambiguous. The CDR3 has 17 residues. V was trimmed by 1 base and J by 1 base, leaving 13 bases between them. Per the germline V gene, CDR1 is MDHEN and CDR2 is SYDVKM. The CDR3 spells CASSLSPRVVTNEKLFF. CDR3 bases: TGTGCCAGCAGTTTATCCCCACGAGTGGTAACTAATGAAAAACTGTTTTTT.

V and J are TRBV5-1 and TRBJ2-1, with 10 bases identical to TRBD1. Germline-derived CDR1 and CDR2 are SGHRS and YFSETQ. V shed 7 bases and J 2 bases; nucleotides not matched to a gene: 6. The CDR3 loop spans 15 amino acids. The CDR3 sequence: CASFSGTGAYNEQFF. CDR3 coding DNA: TGCGCCAGCTTCTCCGGGACAGGGGCCTACAATGAGCAGTTCTTC.

This chain links TRBV2 with TRBJ1-2; 10 bases are shared with TRBD1. The CDR3 is 14 amino acids. Trimming cost V 6 bases and J 9 bases; bases outside gene matches: 10. The V gene's germline CDR1 is SNHLY and CDR2 FYNNEI. This CDR3 is CASRGGTGASSYTF. DNA for the CDR3: TGTGCCAGCAGGGGCGGGACAGGGGCTTCGAGCTACACCTTC.

The V and J genes are TRBV18 and TRBJ2-1; possible D gene TRBD1, 5 bases. V lost 7 bases, J lost 7 bases, and 17 bases lay in between. Per germline, CDR1 KGHSH and CDR2 LQKENI. This CDR3 region has 14 residues. CDR3 residues: CASLSGTGKNEQFF. In nucleotides, the CDR3 is TGTGCCAGCTTGTCCGGAACAGGCAAAAATGAGCAGTTCTTC.

This rearrangement joins TRBV10-3 to TRBJ2-7, with D uncertain. Trimming removed 3 bases at V and 0 bases at J, with 9 bases between. The CDR3 is made up of 14 amino acids. Per germline, CDR1 ENHRY and CDR2 SYGVKD. CDR3 sequence reads: CAISESPPSYEQYF. The CDR3 bases are TGTGCCATCAGTGAAAGCCCCCCCTCCTACGAGCAGTACTTC.

This clone was counted once. This sequence joins TRBV3-1 (or the pseudogene TRBV3-2) and TRBJ1-1, with D possibly matching TRBD1 (6 bases). CDR3 length: 15 residues. The germline gives CDR1 LGHDT, CDR2 YNNKEL (reference sequence). Trimming left V 4 bases short and J 6 bases short, with 18 bases between. CDR3 in amino acids: CASSLASGQPAEAFF. The DNA of the CDR3 is TGTGCCAGCAGCCTTGCCTCTGGACAGCCGGCTGAAGCTTTCTTT.

This chain joins TRBV30 and TRBJ1-5, with D tentatively TRBD1 (5 bases). Trimming took 3 bases from V and 5 from J, leaving 11 bases between them. The germline gives CDR1 GTSNPN, CDR2 SVGIG (reference sequence). This CDR3 has 13 residues. As DNA, the CDR3 is TGTGCCTGGAGCGGGGGGGTCGATCAGCCCCAGCATTTT. Its protein product is CAWSGGVDQPQHF. The whole variable domain, remainder taken from reference TRBV30 and TRBJ1-5, is SQTIHQWPATLVQPVGSPLSLECTVEGTSNPNLYWYRQAAGRGLQLLFYSVGIGQISSEVPQNLSASRPQDRQFILSSKKLLLSDSGFYLCAWSGGVDQPQHFGDGTRLSIL.

V is TRBV7-9 and J is TRBJ2-1, with TRBD2 matching over 13 bases. Trimming removed 1 base from V and 3 bases from J; junction bases left unmatched: 3. Germline CDR1 is SEHNR and CDR2 is FQNEAQ (reference sequence). The CDR3 is 17 residues long. CDR3 sequence (DNA): TGTGCCAGCAGCTTAGGGACTAGCGGGAGTTTCTACAATGAGCAGTTCTTC. This encodes CASSLGTSGSFYNEQFF.

This chain connects TRBV27 to TRBJ2-2, with TRBD2 as a possible D gene (6 bases). V lost 5 bases and J lost 1, with 14 bases in between. There are 16 residues in the CDR3. CDR1 is MNHEY and CDR2 is SMNVEV in the germline V gene (reference sequence). The CDR3 is CASSGQPGVNTGELFF. The CDR3 bases are TGTGCCAGCAGTGGCCAGCCGGGAGTGAACACCGGGGAGCTGTTTTTT.

This clone was seen only once. The chain links TRBV5-4 to TRBJ1-4; D perhaps matches TRBD1 (5 bases). The CDR3 is made up of 15 amino acids. V was trimmed by 0 bases and J by 5 bases, leaving 11 bases between them. Per germline, CDR1 SGHNT and CDR2 YYREEE (reference sequence). CDR3 loop: CASSLDGTPNEKLFF. In DNA form, the CDR3 reads TGTGCCAGCAGCTTGGATGGGACGCCCAATGAAAAACTGTTTTTT.

The rearrangement links TRBV6-5 to TRBJ1-1, with a possible D match to TRBD1 (5 bases). Per germline, CDR1 MNHEY and CDR2 SVGAGI. This CDR3 has 16 residues. Trimming removed 0 bases from V and 4 bases from J, with 15 bases in between. The CDR3 is CASSYSQGGRSTEAFF. CDR3 bases: TGTGCCAGCAGTTACTCCCAGGGAGGGAGGAGCACTGAAGCTTTCTTT.

This rearrangement joins TRBV11-2 to TRBJ1-4; D is unresolved. Germline CDR1 is SGHAT and CDR2 is FQNNGV. V shed 5 bases and J shed 6 bases, with 16 bases lying between them. The CDR3 has 15 amino acids. The CDR3: CASSPTPEVYEKLFF. CDR3 nucleotides: TGTGCCAGCAGCCCGACCCCTGAAGTATATGAAAAACTGTTTTTT.

The chain uses TRBV5-5 and TRBJ2-7; no firm D call. This CDR3 region has 13 residues. Germline V gives CDR1 SGHKS, CDR2 YYEKEE (reference sequence). V lost 6 bases to trimming and J lost 0 bases, with 10 bases between them. The CDR3, as DNA: TGTGCCAGCACCTCAACGAACTCCTACGAGCAGTACTTC. It codes for CASTSTNSYEQYF.

The chain recombines TRBV3-1 (or the pseudogene TRBV3-2) with TRBJ2-5; TRBD2 matches 7 bases. This CDR3 contains 13 residues. The J segment lost 2 bases and the V segment lost 4 bases, leaving 1 base of the junction unmatched. CDR1 LGHDT and CDR2 YNNKEL come from the germline V gene (reference sequence). The CDR3 loop reads CASSLGLQETQYF. CDR3 DNA: TGTGCCAGCAGCCTGGGACTACAAGAGACCCAGTACTTC.

This clone has only a few counts. The chain is built from TRBV7-9 and TRBJ2-5, with 13 bases identical to TRBD2. The germline gives CDR1 SEHNR, CDR2 FQNEAQ (reference sequence). The CDR3 covers 15 residues. Losses at the gene ends were 6 bases for V and 5 bases for J; bases not matched to a gene: 6. The CDR3 region has the DNA TGTGCCAGCAGTTCTACTAGCGGGGGGGCGGAGACCCAGTACTTC. Translated, it gives CASSSTSGGAETQYF.

The chain combines TRBV19 with TRBJ2-1, with 10 bases aligning to TRBD2. The germline CDR1 and CDR2 sequences are LNHDA and SQIVND (reference sequence). V was pared by 7 bases and J by 5 bases, with 11 bases of the junction left unmatched. The CDR3 length is 16 residues. CDR3 protein: CASTFVAGGRNNEQFF. For the CDR3, the DNA is TGTGCCAGTACCTTCGTAGCGGGAGGCCGAAACAATGAGCAGTTCTTC.

CDR3 nucleotides: TGTGCCAGCAGCTTGGGGGGGGGCTACGAGCAGTACTTC. It translates to CASSLGGGYEQYF. The gene calls are TRBV5-4 and TRBJ2-7; 7 bases fit TRBD2. The germline V gene has CDR1 SGHNT and CDR2 YYREEE (reference sequence). The V and J ends lost 0 bases and 3 bases, in that order; junction bases with no gene match: 0. The CDR3 covers 13 residues.